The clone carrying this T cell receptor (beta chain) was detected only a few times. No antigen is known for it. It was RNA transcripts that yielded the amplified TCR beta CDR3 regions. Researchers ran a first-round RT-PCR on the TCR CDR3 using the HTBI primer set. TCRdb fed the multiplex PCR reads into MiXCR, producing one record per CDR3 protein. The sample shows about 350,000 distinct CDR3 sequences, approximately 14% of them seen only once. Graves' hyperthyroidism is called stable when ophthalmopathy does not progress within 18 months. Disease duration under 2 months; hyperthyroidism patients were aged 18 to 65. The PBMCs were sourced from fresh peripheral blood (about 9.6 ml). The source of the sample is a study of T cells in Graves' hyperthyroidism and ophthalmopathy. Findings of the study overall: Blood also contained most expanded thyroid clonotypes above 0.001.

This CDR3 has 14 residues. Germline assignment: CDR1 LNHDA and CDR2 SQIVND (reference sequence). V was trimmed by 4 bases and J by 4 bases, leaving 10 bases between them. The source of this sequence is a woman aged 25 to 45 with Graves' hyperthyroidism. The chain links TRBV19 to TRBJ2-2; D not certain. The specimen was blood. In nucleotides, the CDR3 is TGTGCCAGTAGTAACACCGGTTTCACCGGGGAGCTGTTTTTT. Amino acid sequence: CASSNTGFTGELFF.